This record looks at one TCR beta chain sequence and its context. Antigen: not known. The data were obtained in a study of cytomegalovirus exposure and HLA in healthy donors. Study-wide background: Genotyping of some 400 donors showed that 65% to 90% belonged to the Caucasian-associated ancestry cluster. Points from the study as a whole: A later analysis found that most CMV-associated TCR beta chains appeared HLA-restricted. Immune exposure information available was restricted to CMV serostatus. Cytomegalovirus status was reportedly diagnosed by the classifier with high specificity and sensitivity.

Germline CDR1 is SEHNR and CDR2 is FQNEAQ (reference sequence). This CDR3 spans 14 amino acids. Trimming cost V 2 bases and J 1 base, with 6 bases left between them. PCR primers comprised 60 Vbeta and 13 Jbeta primers. Generated by immunoSEQ multiplex PCR, the TCRdb table keeps only in-frame clones and is missing some. The repertoire holds about 140,000 clones, approximately 79% seen once, with around 9.1% in the top ten. Source material: PBMCs. This clonotype originated in a woman between 50 and 59 years old in good health and CMV-seropositive. The chain employs TRBV7-9 and TRBJ1-3; the D gene is possibly TRBD1 (6 bases). CDR3 bases: TGTGCCAGCAGCTTAACAGGGTCTGGAAACACCATATATTTT. It codes for CASSLTGSGNTIYF. The full variable domain, completed using reference TRBV7-9 and TRBJ1-3, is DTGVSQNPRHKITKRGQNVTFRCDPISEHNRLYWYRQTLGQGPEFLTYFQNEAQLEKSRLLSDRFSAERPKGSFSTLEIQRTEQGDSAMYLCASSLTGSGNTIYFGEGSWLTVV.